A selection of T cell receptor beta chains follows, all from one sample in a study of blood T cell repertoires in COVID-19. The repertoire was sequenced with immunoSEQ multiplex PCR; TCRdb's copy has only in-frame clones and lacks some. The top ten hold approximately 62% of the sample, which has tens of thousands of clones, roughly 74% seen once. The material sequenced was peripheral blood. The source is a man at least 80 years old with acute or convalescent COVID-19. Each CDR3 is given with its conserved first and last residue. A D gene is named only where the DNA matches it firmly. Some rows mark clone size as missing; the rest say once, few, many or name a class of expanded clone.

V gene	J gene	clone size	D gene	CDR3 protein	CDR3 DNA
TRBV4-2	TRBJ2-1	few	.	CASSQDPLAPFVEQFF	TGTGCCAGCAGCCAAGATCCATTGGCCCCCTTCGTTGAGCAGTTCTTC
TRBV18	TRBJ2-1	.	TRBD2	CASSLNLAGGSDEQFF	TGTGCCAGCTCACTTAACCTAGCGGGTGGTTCGGATGAGCAGTTCTTC
TRBV2	TRBJ2-7	.	.	CASSEATVQYF	TGTGCCAGCAGTGAAGCAACAGTCCAGTACTTC
TRBV9	TRBJ2-7	few	TRBD2	CASSVNPSGVGEQYF	TGTGCCAGCAGCGTCAATCCTAGCGGGGTCGGGGAGCAGTACTTC
TRBV28	TRBJ1-4	.	TRBD1	CASSLGGTGAEKLFF	TGTGCCAGCAGTTTAGGGGGGACAGGGGCCGAAAAACTGTTTTTT
TRBV7-2	TRBJ2-1	.	TRBD2	CASSLGGTSGRSEQFF	TGTGCCAGCAGCTTGGGCGGGACTAGCGGGAGAAGCGAGCAGTTCTTC
TRBV6-5	TRBJ2-6	few	.	CASRRGNSGANVLTF	TGTGCCAGCAGACGCGGTAACTCTGGGGCCAACGTCCTGACTTTC
TRBV10-3	TRBJ2-7	.	.	CAISESGAAPYEQYF	TGTGCCATCAGTGAGAGTGGGGCTGCCCCCTACGAGCAGTACTTC
TRBV5-6	TRBJ1-2	.	.	CASSQRRRTLYGYTF	TGTGCCAGCAGCCAACGAAGGCGGACTCTCTATGGCTACACCTTC
TRBV7-2	TRBJ1-5	.	TRBD1	CASSLGTGGNQPQHF	TGTGCCAGCAGCTTAGGGACAGGGGGGAATCAGCCCCAGCATTTT
TRBV7-3	TRBJ2-1	.	TRBD2	CASSLQAGGLNEQFF	TGTGCCAGCAGCTTGCAAGCGGGAGGTCTCAATGAGCAGTTCTTC
TRBV20-1	TRBJ1-6	.	.	CSASPIGRVRSPLHF	TGCAGTGCTAGTCCCATCGGCAGGGTGCGTTCACCCCTCCACTTT
TRBV7-9	TRBJ2-7	.	.	CASSFVSYEQYF	TGTGCCAGCAGTTTTGTCTCTTACGAGCAGTACTTC
TRBV18	TRBJ1-1	.	.	CASSPRIGTEAFF	TGTGCCAGCTCACCCAGGATAGGCACTGAAGCTTTCTTT
TRBV19	TRBJ2-1	few	TRBD2	CASSIGLAGSNEQFF	TGTGCCAGTAGTATAGGACTAGCGGGAAGCAATGAGCAGTTCTTC
TRBV7-9	TRBJ2-7	.	.	CASSLTGSSYEQYF	TGTGCCAGCAGCTTAACCGGGAGCTCCTACGAGCAGTACTTC
TRBV5-1	TRBJ1-2	.	.	CASSLGGDFYGYTF	TGCGCCAGCAGCTTGGGCGGGGACTTCTATGGCTACACCTTC
TRBV4-3	TRBJ1-2	.	.	CASSHLAESAYGYTF	TGCGCCAGCAGCCACCTTGCCGAGAGCGCCTATGGCTACACCTTC
TRBV28	TRBJ1-1	.	.	CASSLGHMNTEAFF	TGTGCCAGCAGTTTGGGCCACATGAACACTGAAGCTTTCTTT
TRBV30	TRBJ1-6	few	TRBD1	CACSGQVNSPLHF	TGTGCCTGCAGCGGACAGGTGAATTCACCCCTCCACTTT
TRBV19	TRBJ2-7	.	TRBD2	CASSVGTSGRALLRQYF	TGTGCCAGTAGTGTCGGGACTAGCGGGAGGGCCCTCCTTCGGCAGTACTTC
TRBV18	TRBJ2-5	.	TRBD2	CASSPRTSGGGETQYF	TGTGCCAGCTCACCTCGGACTAGCGGGGGGGGAGAGACCCAGTACTTC
TRBV7-9	TRBJ2-1	once	.	CASSLDPYSLINEQFF	TGTGCCAGCAGCTTAGACCCCTACTCCCTCATCAATGAGCAGTTCTTC
TRBV28	TRBJ1-2	few	TRBD1	CASSFGGTGNYGYTF	TGTGCCAGCAGTTTCGGTGGGACAGGCAACTATGGCTACACCTTC
TRBV5-4	TRBJ2-7	once	.	CASSPDPRSGEQYF	TGTGCCAGCAGCCCGGATCCGCGGTCGGGGGAGCAGTACTTC
TRBV19	TRBJ1-4	.	.	CACSGTTNEKLFF	TGTGCCTGCTCAGGCACAACTAATGAAAAACTGTTTTTT
TRBV10-2	TRBJ2-1	.	TRBD2	CASSERLAGLYNEQFF	TGCGCCAGCAGTGAGAGACTAGCGGGATTATACAATGAGCAGTTCTTC
TRBV2	TRBJ2-7	.	TRBD1	CASSEASGTVISYEQYF	TGTGCCAGCAGTGAAGCCTCCGGGACAGTCATCTCCTACGAGCAGTACTTC
TRBV6-1	TRBJ1-5	.	TRBD1	CASSEIGTGIGQPQHF	TGTGCCAGCAGTGAAATCGGGACAGGGATAGGCCAGCCCCAGCATTTT
TRBV6-1	TRBJ2-7	.	TRBD1	CASSERGQSYEQYF	TGTGCCAGCAGTGAAAGGGGACAGTCCTACGAGCAGTACTTC
TRBV11-2	TRBJ2-3	once	TRBD1	CASSPQRTGYTDTQYF	TGTGCCAGCAGCCCCCAGCGGACAGGGTACACAGATACGCAGTATTTT
TRBV28	TRBJ2-3	.	TRBD2	CASRSAGGPTDTQYF	TGTGCCAGCAGGTCAGCGGGAGGGCCAACAGATACGCAGTATTTT
TRBV19	TRBJ1-2	.	.	CASSIDSYRPNYGYTF	TGTGCCAGTAGTATAGATTCATACAGGCCCAACTATGGCTACACCTTC
TRBV7-9	TRBJ1-1	.	.	CASSSPGRATEAFF	TGTGCCAGCAGCTCCCCAGGCAGGGCCACTGAAGCTTTCTTT
TRBV6-5	TRBJ1-5	.	.	CASTHQVYSNQPQHF	TGTGCCAGCACCCACCAGGTGTATAGCAATCAGCCCCAGCATTTT
TRBV4-1	TRBJ2-3	.	.	CASSQTPSTDTQYF	TGCGCCAGCAGCCAAACTCCTAGCACAGATACGCAGTATTTT
TRBV10-2	TRBJ2-3	.	TRBD1	CASSDPGQGTDTQYF	TGCGCCAGCAGTGATCCGGGACAGGGGACAGATACGCAGTATTTT
TRBV18	TRBJ2-7	.	TRBD1	CASSPRQGIRAYEQYF	TGTGCCAGCTCACCAAGACAGGGGATTAGGGCCTACGAGCAGTACTTC
TRBV4-2	TRBJ1-2	.	TRBD1	CASSQLGTGYGYTF	TGTGCCAGCAGCCAGCTCGGGACAGGTTATGGCTACACCTTC
TRBV29-1	TRBJ2-3	many	.	CSVGVASDTQYF	TGCAGCGTTGGGGTAGCATCAGATACGCAGTATTTT
TRBV5-1	TRBJ2-5	.	.	CASSLAGAGETQYF	TGCGCCAGCAGCTTGGCAGGGGCGGGAGAGACCCAGTACTTC